These 22 T cell receptor beta chains came from one sample sequenced in a study of beta chain features in type 1 diabetes (dated by TCRdb to between 2018 and 2020). The method was the immunoSEQ multiplex PCR assay. The High Capacity cDNA Reverse Transcription Kit was used to reverse transcribe all of the isolated RNA, meaning that expressed TCRB transcripts were what got sequenced. The table was pulled from immuneACCESS by TCRdb, which kept in-frame rearrangements only. Such tables lose some clones; where checked, under half of the loss comes from unresolved V genes, and the rest has no known cause. This sample comprises hundreds of thousands of clones, around 12% of them detected only once. The ten largest clones capture about 0.018% of the sample. The sequencing input was naive CD4+ T cells from blood. What this sample's cell subset or site label stands for: true naive CD4+ T cells. All receptors come from a man between 18 and 29 years old in good health.

The chain employs TRBV7-9 and TRBJ2-7, with 9 bases matching TRBD1. The V gene end was trimmed by 4 bases and the J gene end by 5 bases; junction bases not matched to a gene: 6. The CDR3 spans 14 residues. Germline CDR1 reads SEHNR; CDR2 reads FQNEAQ (reference sequence). CDR3 nucleotide sequence: TGTGCCAGCAGCTCGAGGACAGGGGTGAACGAGCAGTACTTC. This codes for CASSSRTGVNEQYF.

The sample holds a few counts of this clone. The genes are TRBV5-4 and TRBJ2-2, with 10 bases lining up with TRBD1. The CDR3 runs to 15 residues. V shed 4 bases, J shed 3 bases, and the junction held 3 bases outside the gene matches. Germline CDR1 reads SGHNT; CDR2 reads YYREEE (reference sequence). The CDR3 DNA reads as TGTGCCAGCAGCGCCGGGACAGGGGACACCGGGGAGCTGTTTTTT. Translation: CASSAGTGDTGELFF.

This chain links TRBV7-8 with TRBJ2-1; 8 bases are shared with TRBD2. The germline gives CDR1 SGHVS, CDR2 FQNEAQ. V shed 5 bases and J 4 bases; nucleotides not matched to a gene: 10. This CDR3 contains 16 residues. The CDR3 coding sequence is TGTGCCAGCAGCCTAGGCCGCGGGAGGTGGTACAATGAGCAGTTCTTC. As protein: CASSLGRGRWYNEQFF. The full variable domain, in which reference TRBV7-8 and TRBJ2-1 provide the parts outside the CDR3, is GAGVSQSPRYKVAKRGQDVALRCDPISGHVSLFWYQQALGQGPEFLTYFQNEAQLDKSGLPSDRFFAERPEGSVSTLKIQRTQQEDSAVYLCASSLGRGRWYNEQFFGPGTRLTVL.

This clone appeared a few times. The rearrangement joins TRBV4-2 to TRBJ1-2, with D maybe TRBD1 (5 bases). Germline V gene lookup returns CDR1 LGHNA and CDR2 YNFKEQ. The CDR3 extends over 14 amino acids. The V gene lost 0 bases and the J gene lost 8 bases, with 13 bases spanning the gap. CDR3 sequence: CASSQDKGASGYTF. The CDR3 DNA sequence: TGTGCCAGCAGCCAAGATAAAGGGGCTTCGGGCTACACCTTC.

This clone has just a few counts. The chain combines TRBV7-2 with TRBJ2-5; D perhaps matches TRBD2 (5 bases). Per germline, CDR1 SGHTA and CDR2 FQGNSA. The V gene lost 8 bases and the J gene lost 5 bases, with 18 bases spanning the gap. The CDR3 totals 14 residues. This chain's CDR3 is CASSSGFTWETQYF. CDR3 nucleotides: TGTGCCAGCTCATCGGGATTTACCTGGGAGACCCAGTACTTC.

The V gene is TRBV28, the J gene TRBJ1-5; 8 bases are shared with TRBD1. This CDR3 spans 14 amino acids. The J segment lost 3 bases and the V segment lost 5 bases, leaving 3 bases of the junction unmatched. Looked up from germline, CDR1 is MDHEN and CDR2 is SYDVKM. The CDR3 loop reads CASSMDRANQPQHF. CDR3 DNA sequence: TGTGCCAGCAGTATGGACAGGGCCAATCAGCCCCAGCATTTT.

This clone was counted between two and nine times. The V gene is TRBV5-6, the J gene TRBJ2-1, with 7 bases lining up with TRBD1. The CDR3 runs to 14 residues. The V and J ends lost 0 bases and 8 bases, in that order; junction bases with no gene match: 5. The germline V gene has CDR1 SGHDT and CDR2 YYEEEE. CDR3 nucleotides: TGTGCCAGCAGCTTGGTCGACAGGGCTGATGAGCAGTTCTTC. Its protein product is CASSLVDRADEQFF.

This clone showed up just a few times. This rearrangement joins TRBV29-1 to TRBJ2-5; 7 nucleotides agree with TRBD1. The length of the CDR3 is 15 residues. Germline values: CDR1 SQVTM, CDR2 ANQGSEA. V was pared by 6 bases and J by 5 bases, with 15 bases of the junction left unmatched. In DNA form, the CDR3 reads TGCAGCGTCCCGACCACGAGGGGGCATCGGGAGACCCAGTACTTC. Its translation: CSVPTTRGHRETQYF.

The V call is TRBV18, the J call TRBJ1-1, with 7 nucleotides matching TRBD1. The CDR3 is 17 amino acids. Germline V CDR1 and CDR2: KGHSH, LQKENI. V trimming: 5 bases; J trimming: 3 bases; junction bases outside the gene matches: 15. The CDR3 sequence: CASSTHRGGSKDTEAFF. CDR3 coding DNA: TGTGCCAGCTCAACTCACAGGGGTGGAAGTAAGGACACTGAAGCTTTCTTT. Full variable domain (missing parts from reference TRBV18 and TRBJ1-1): NAGVMQNPRHLVRRRGQEARLRCSPMKGHSHVYWYRQLPEEGLKFMVYLQKENIIDESGMPKERFSAEFPKEGPSILRIQQVVRGDSAAYFCASSTHRGGSKDTEAFFGQGTRLTVV.

The J gene is TRBJ1-5, the V gene TRBV7-2; tentative D call: TRBD1 (6 bases). The CDR3 has 15 residues. V shed 3 bases and J shed 5 bases, with 14 bases lying between them. Looked up from germline, CDR1 is SGHTA and CDR2 is FQGNSA. The CDR3 spells CASSFQLGADQPQHF. The CDR3 nucleotides are TGTGCCAGCAGCTTTCAATTGGGGGCCGATCAGCCCCAGCATTTT.

The V and J genes are TRBV28 and TRBJ2-2; 14 nucleotides align to TRBD2. The CDR3 loop spans 16 amino acids. Trimming removed 6 bases from V and 5 bases from J; junction bases left unmatched: 5. From germline, CDR1 is MDHEN and CDR2 SYDVKM. CDR3 DNA: TGTGCCAGCAGCCGAGGACTAGCGGGGGGAACCGGGGAGCTGTTTTTT. Amino acid sequence: CASSRGLAGGTGELFF.

The chain has TRBV28 and TRBJ1-4, with 7 positions matching TRBD1. CDR3 size: 15 residues. Germline CDR1 MDHEN, CDR2 SYDVKM. J was trimmed by 3 bases and V by 4 bases; bases with no gene match: 5. CDR3 region: CASSSPTGSNEKLFF. DNA of the CDR3: TGTGCCAGCAGTTCCCCGACAGGGTCTAATGAAAAACTGTTTTTT. Full variable domain (outside the CDR3, taken from reference TRBV28 and TRBJ1-4): DVKVTQSSRYLVKRTGEKVFLECVQDMDHENMFWYRQDPGLGLRLIYFSYDVKMKEKGDIPEGYSVSREKKERFSLILESASTNQTSMYLCASSSPTGSNEKLFFGSGTQLSVL.

The sample holds a few counts of this clone. The CDR3: CASSPATGPNYEQYF. Written as DNA, the CDR3 is TGTGCCAGCTCACCCGCGACAGGACCCAACTACGAGCAGTACTTC. The chain links TRBV18 to TRBJ2-7; D is perhaps TRBD1 (6 bases). Germline V lookup: CDR1 KGHSH, CDR2 LQKENI. V gave up 3 bases and J gave up 3 bases, with 15 bases separating them. This CDR3 contains 15 residues.

The J gene is TRBJ1-1, the V gene TRBV5-1; tentatively, D is TRBD1 (6 bases). This CDR3 is built from 14 residues. From germline, CDR1 is SGHRS and CDR2 YFSETQ. V gave up 2 bases and J gave up 2 bases, with 10 bases separating them. The CDR3 coding sequence is TGCGCCAGCAGCTTCCCCAGGGGAAACACTGAAGCTTTCTTT. Its translation: CASSFPRGNTEAFF.

The CDR3 DNA is TGTGCCAGCAGCTTAGCAACAGCTGGGGCCAACGTCCTGACTTTC. Its translation: CASSLATAGANVLTF. This chain joins TRBV11-2 and TRBJ2-6; D not resolved. CDR1 SGHAT and CDR2 FQNNGV come from the germline V gene. The V gene lost 1 base and the J gene lost 2 bases, with 6 bases spanning the gap. The CDR3 covers 15 residues.

The sample holds a few counts of this clone. The CDR3 DNA reads TGTGCCAGCAGCTACCGTACGGCGGGAGTGGAAGAGACCCAGTACTTC. Translating gives CASSYRTAGVEETQYF. The chain has TRBV11-2 and TRBJ2-5; 7 nucleotides agree with TRBD2. V was clipped by 4 bases and J by 3 bases; unmatched bases: 11. Germline loops: CDR1 SGHAT, CDR2 FQNNGV. The CDR3 covers 16 residues.

This clone showed up just a few times. The chain uses TRBV4-3 and TRBJ2-6; TRBD2 agrees at 7 bases. The germline CDR1 and CDR2 sequences are LGHNA and YSLEER. V lost 5 bases and J lost 2; bases outside the gene matches: 6. The CDR3 is made up of 16 amino acids. The CDR3 DNA reads as TGCGCCAGCAGCGGGCTTGGGGGGGCTGGGGCCAACGTCCTGACTTTC. Its translation is CASSGLGGAGANVLTF.

The gene calls are TRBV28 and TRBJ2-2, with D perhaps TRBD1 (6 bases). CDR1 and CDR2 from the germline V gene are MDHEN and SYDVKM. Deletions cut 6 bases from V and 10 bases from J, with 15 bases between. The CDR3 is 13 residues long. The CDR3 DNA is TGTGCCAGCAGGGTCAGGGGAACGAAGGAGCTGTTTTTT. Encoded protein: CASRVRGTKELFF. The full variable domain, completed using reference TRBV28 and TRBJ2-2, is DVKVTQSSRYLVKRTGEKVFLECVQDMDHENMFWYRQDPGLGLRLIYFSYDVKMKEKGDIPEGYSVSREKKERFSLILESASTNQTSMYLCASRVRGTKELFFGEGSRLTVL.

This chain connects TRBV10-2 to TRBJ2-5; 8 bases align to TRBD2. This CDR3 region has 15 residues. Germline assignment: CDR1 WSHSY and CDR2 SAAADI. The ends lost 6 bases at V and 3 bases at J; junction bases unmatched: 9. CDR3 in DNA: TGCGCCAGCAGACAACTAGCGGAGGGGGAAGAGACCCAGTACTTC. This translates into CASRQLAEGEETQYF.

The CDR3 reads CAWSSGGSRYEQYF. CDR3 DNA: TGTGCCTGGAGTTCAGGGGGCAGTCGATACGAGCAGTACTTC. The rearrangement joins TRBV30 to TRBJ2-7, with 8 bases matching TRBD1. The CDR3 is made up of 14 amino acids. CDR1 GTSNPN and CDR2 SVGIG come from the germline V gene (reference sequence). V shed 2 bases, J shed 4 bases, and the junction held 7 bases outside the gene matches.

This clone came up a few times. The chain combines TRBV7-7 with TRBJ2-1, with a tentative D call TRBD2 (5 bases). The CDR3 sequence is 13 residues long. Germline-derived CDR1 and CDR2 are SSHAT and FNYEAQ (reference sequence). The V gene lost 5 bases and the J gene lost 9 bases, with 14 bases spanning the gap. CDR3 in amino acids: CASSVRREGEQFF. CDR3 in DNA: TGTGCCAGCAGCGTGCGTCGAGAGGGTGAGCAGTTCTTC.

This chain links TRBV11-3 with TRBJ2-1; maybe TRBD2 (6 bases). CDR3 size: 11 residues. The V end lost 4 bases, the J end lost 10 bases, and 8 bases lay between the germline ends. CDR1 is SGHNT and CDR2 is YENEEA in the germline V gene. The CDR3 loop reads CASSSGLEQFF. The CDR3 DNA sequence: TGTGCCAGCAGCTCCGGACTAGAGCAGTTCTTC.